Given below is one T cell receptor (beta chain) in context. The V gene's germline CDR1 is DFQATT and CDR2 SNEGSKA (reference sequence). This CDR3 has 15 residues. V lost 0 bases and J 6 bases, leaving 15 bases between the germline ends. A library of TCRbeta sequences, prepared with unique molecular identifiers, was generated. TCRdb re-called the PCR reads with MiXCR, one entry per CDR3 protein. The sample has a few hundred thousand distinct CDR3 sequences, around 10% seen once. This record belongs to a study of T-cell reconstitution after alpha-beta-depleted transplantation in children. The specimen comprised PBMCs from the stem cell graft donor, sampled from the stem cell graft. The chain employs TRBV20-1 and TRBJ2-1, with D unclear. This sequence was found in a human donor who donated a stem cell graft to a child with acute lymphoblastic leukemia. Here the CDR3 reads CSARDSLATFNEQFF. As DNA, the CDR3 is TGCAGTGCTAGAGACAGCTTGGCGACATTCAATGAGCAGTTCTTC.